This section outlines one TCR beta chain sequence together with its context. CDR3 length: 15 amino acids. From germline, CDR1 is KGHDR and CDR2 SFDVKD. The germline V and J ends were trimmed by 4 bases and 6 bases, with 14 bases remaining between them. The entry originates in a study of blood T cell repertoires in COVID-19. Study details: Sites across the United States, Italy and Spain contributed samples from acute and convalescent COVID-19. PBMCs, B-cell-depleted T cells, or T cells provided the cDNA or gDNA that made up the material.

As processed by the authors: From reference gene primer amplification, estimates of nucleated cell counts were derived. Using immunoSEQ multiplex PCR, the repertoire was profiled, and TCRdb retains in-frame clones only, with some absent. D and trimming come from the DNA, and the V and J calls and clone size come from that table. This sample carries about 100,000 clones, 80% to 95% of them seen once, and the ten largest clones take about 4%. This sequence was found in a man younger than 35 with acute or convalescent COVID-19. The specimen sequenced was peripheral blood. The chain couples TRBV24-1 to TRBJ2-2; D perhaps matches TRBD1 (6 bases). CDR3 in amino acids: CATSDQGQGPGELFF. CDR3 bases: TGTGCCACCAGTGACCAGGGACAAGGCCCCGGGGAGCTGTTTTTT.